The 19 T cell receptor beta chains reported below all come from one sample, sequenced in a study of beta chain features in type 1 diabetes. Reverse transcribing all isolated RNA meant expressed TCRB transcripts were sequenced. Assay: immunoSEQ multiplex PCR; the TCRdb copy retains only in-frame clones and omits some. The data contain about 450,000 clones, 9.5% to 12% of them singletons. The material sequenced was naive CD4+ T cells from blood. Every receptor here comes from a woman in her late teens or twenties in good health.

This CDR3 is CASRLRASTDTQYF. CDR3 in DNA: TGTGCCTCCAGGCTACGTGCTAGCACAGATACGCAGTATTTT. The rearrangement uses TRBV7-3 and TRBJ2-3; D not resolved. There are 14 residues in the CDR3. Per the germline V gene, CDR1 is SGHTA and CDR2 is FQGTGA. Trimming pared 11 bases from V and 0 bases from J, leaving 15 bases between.

V usage is TRBV5-6 and J usage is TRBJ2-7; D is possibly TRBD1 (6 bases). Looked up from germline, CDR1 is SGHDT and CDR2 is YYEEEE. V was cut by 4 bases and J by 3 bases, with 20 bases left in between. The CDR3 has 16 amino acids. CDR3 nucleotides: TGTGCCAGCAGCCCGAGGAGACAGGTACTTTTCTACGAGCAGTACTTC. As protein: CASSPRRQVLFYEQYF. The variable domain in full, completed from reference TRBV5-6 and TRBJ2-7, reads DAGVTQSPTHLIKTRGQQVTLRCSPKSGHDTVSWYQQALGQGPQFIFQYYEEEERQRGNFPDRFSGHQFPNYSSELNVNALLLGDSALYLCASSPRRQVLFYEQYFGPGTRLTVT.

The chain combines TRBV7-9 with TRBJ2-3, with D perhaps TRBD2 (6 bases). The CDR3 is 17 residues long. V lost 5 bases and J lost 1, with 19 bases in between. CDR1 SEHNR and CDR2 FQNEAQ come from the germline V gene (reference sequence). CDR3 bases: TGTGCCAGCAGCCCTGACCCCGGGCGGGGAGGCACAGATACGCAGTATTTT. Translating gives CASSPDPGRGGTDTQYF.

The J gene is TRBJ2-1, the V gene TRBV7-2, with 12 bases aligning to TRBD2. The V segment lost 5 bases and the J segment 5 bases; nucleotides outside the gene matches: 10. The germline V gene has CDR1 SGHTA and CDR2 FQGNSA. The CDR3 consists of 17 residues. CDR3 sequence (DNA): TGTGCCAGCAGCCCCCGACTAGCGGGAGTAGGAAACAATGAGCAGTTCTTC. Encoded protein: CASSPRLAGVGNNEQFF.

This clone showed up just a few times. The rearrangement uses TRBV7-2 and TRBJ2-1; possibly TRBD2 for D (6 bases). Trimming pared 6 bases from V and 6 bases from J, leaving 15 bases between. The length of the CDR3 is 14 residues. Germline V CDR1 and CDR2: SGHTA, FQGNSA. This CDR3 reads CASSSGAGPNEQFF. In nucleotides, the CDR3 is TGTGCCAGCAGTTCCGGGGCGGGACCCAATGAGCAGTTCTTC.

This clone was observed a few times. The chain combines TRBV19 with TRBJ2-5; D is perhaps TRBD2 (6 bases). CDR1 and CDR2 (germline): LNHDA, SQIVND (reference sequence). The V and J ends lost 7 bases and 5 bases respectively, with 11 bases between them. The CDR3 spans 12 residues. CDR3 sequence: CASTQAGETQYF. In nucleotides, the CDR3 is TGTGCCAGTACCCAGGCGGGGGAGACCCAGTACTTC.

This clone was observed a handful of times. The genes are TRBV6-5 and TRBJ1-2; D remains ambiguous. The CDR3 is made up of 13 amino acids. Germline loops: CDR1 MNHEY, CDR2 SVGAGI. Trimming shortened V by 0 bases and J by 8 bases, and 10 bases separated the two germline ends. CDR3 in amino acids: CASSYSRREGYTF. DNA of the CDR3: TGTGCCAGCAGTTACTCCCGTCGTGAGGGCTACACCTTC.

This chain joins TRBV5-1 and TRBJ2-5; D unresolved. The CDR3 sequence is 14 residues long. From germline, CDR1 is SGHRS and CDR2 YFSETQ. V was cut by 2 bases and J by 2 bases, with 10 bases left in between. Written as DNA, the CDR3 is TGCGCCAGCAGCTTTGGACGCAGGCAAGAGACCCAGTACTTC. Its translation is CASSFGRRQETQYF.

This clone was detected once. The chain uses TRBV2 and TRBJ2-3; D gene ambiguous. The CDR3 is made up of 14 amino acids. Trimming took off 3 bases at V and 5 bases at J, with 12 bases between the two ends. Per germline, CDR1 SNHLY and CDR2 FYNNEI. The CDR3 DNA reads as TGTGCCAGCAGTGACATAAGGGTAGGAGATACGCAGTATTTT. It translates to CASSDIRVGDTQYF.

The chain has TRBV15 and TRBJ2-3; D is unresolved. Trimming cost V 4 bases and J 3 bases, with 14 bases left between them. The CDR3 is 15 amino acids. Looked up from germline, CDR1 is LNHNV and CDR2 is YYDKDF (reference sequence). The CDR3: CATSKNPGLTDTQYF. In DNA, the CDR3 is TGTGCCACCAGCAAAAATCCCGGATTAACAGATACGCAGTATTTT.

The CDR3 DNA reads TGTGCCAGCAGCTTAGTACCGGGACAGGGGCTTCAAGAGACCCAGTACTTC. Amino acids: CASSLVPGQGLQETQYF. The V gene is TRBV11-3, the J gene TRBJ2-5; 10 bases are a match to TRBD1. Trimming at V came to 1 base and at J to 2 bases, leaving 7 bases not matched to a gene. Germline V gene data show CDR1 as SGHNT and CDR2 as YENEEA. This CDR3 region has 17 residues.

About this clone itself: A read error may be the cause here, since a much bigger clone is one base away. The chain carries TRBV7-8 and TRBJ2-5; the D is unclear. Trimming removed 1 base from V and 6 bases from J, with 3 bases in between. The CDR3 length is 11 residues. Germline V CDR1 and CDR2: SGHVS, FQNEAQ. In nucleotides, the CDR3 is TGTGCCAGCAGCTTAGGACAGACCCAGTACTTC. Translation gives CASSLGQTQYF.

This clone turned up a few times. The CDR3 nucleotides read TGTGCCAGCAGCGTAACTAGCGGGATCTACGAGCAGTACTTC. Its translation is CASSVTSGIYEQYF. This chain uses TRBV9 with TRBJ2-7; 10 positions match TRBD2. The CDR3 runs 14 residues. The trim removed 1 base at V and 3 bases at J, leaving 1 base unmatched. Germline-derived CDR1 and CDR2 are SGDLS and YYNGEE. Variable domain in full (rest from reference TRBV9 and TRBJ2-7): DSGVTQTPKHLITATGQRVTLRCSPRSGDLSVYWYQQSLDQGLQFLIQYYNGEERAKGNILERFSAQQFPDLHSELNLSSLELGDSALYFCASSVTSGIYEQYFGPGTRLTVT.

This clone was picked up a small number of times. V and J are TRBV29-1 and TRBJ2-7, with TRBD1 as a possible D gene (5 bases). The CDR3 spans 11 residues. The germline V and J ends were trimmed by 6 bases and 5 bases, with 11 bases remaining between them. From germline, CDR1 is SQVTM and CDR2 ANQGSEA. CDR3 DNA sequence: TGCAGCGTGACATGGGGCAACGAGCAGTACGTC. Its translation: CSVTWGNEQYV.

CDR3 coding DNA: TGTGCCAGCAGCCGTACTAGCGGGACCTACAATGAGCAGTTCTTC. Protein product: CASSRTSGTYNEQFF. The chain links TRBV13 to TRBJ2-1, with TRBD2 identical over 10 bases. Losses at the gene ends were 5 bases for V and 2 bases for J; bases not matched to a gene: 3. Per germline, CDR1 PRHDT and CDR2 FYEKMQ (reference sequence). The CDR3 is made up of 15 amino acids.

This clone was detected many times. The genes are TRBV29-1 and TRBJ2-1, with D perhaps assigned TRBD1 or TRBD2 (5 bases each). CDR1 SQVTM and CDR2 ANQGSEA come from the germline V gene. This CDR3 has 13 amino acids. V dropped 6 bases and J dropped 10 bases, with 19 bases sitting between them. The CDR3 coding sequence is TGCAGCGTAGGACCGGGACCGAGGGAGGAGCAGTTCTTC. Translating gives CSVGPGPREEQFF.

This chain links TRBV9 with TRBJ2-1; 11 bases are a match to TRBD1. Germline V gene sequence: CDR1 SGDLS, CDR2 YYNGEE. The CDR3 is 15 residues long. The junction had 5 bases not matched to a gene; V was cut back by 0 bases and J by 9 bases. CDR3 nucleotide sequence: TGTGCCAGCAGCGTAGACACCGGGACAGGGGGTGAGCAGTTCTTC. Amino acids: CASSVDTGTGGEQFF.

V and J are TRBV2 and TRBJ2-1, with 11 bases matching TRBD2. Germline V gene sequence: CDR1 SNHLY, CDR2 FYNNEI. Trimming took 4 bases from V and 7 from J; bases not matched to a gene: 6. There are 15 residues in the CDR3. The chain's CDR3 is CASSALAGVRNEQFF. CDR3 nucleotides: TGTGCCAGCAGTGCACTAGCGGGGGTGAGGAATGAGCAGTTCTTC.

This clone was seen a handful of times. The chain combines TRBV30 with TRBJ2-2, with D possibly TRBD1 on 5 matching bases. Germline V gene lookup returns CDR1 GTSNPN and CDR2 SVGIG (reference sequence). The germline V and J ends were trimmed by 1 base and 6 bases, with 12 bases remaining between them. This CDR3 is 14 amino acids long. This chain's CDR3 is CAWSEGPPSGELFF. In nucleotides, the CDR3 is TGTGCCTGGAGTGAGGGGCCGCCGTCCGGGGAGCTGTTTTTT.